This entry lists 14 T cell receptor beta chains sequenced from one sample in a study of response to subunit inactivated influenza vaccine. TCRdb analysed the RT-PCR reads with MiXCR anew, one entry per CDR3 protein. The sample contains over 150,000 distinct CDR3 sequences, around 8.8% of which appear only once. The sample in question was non-naive T cells sorted from PBMCs, obtained on the day of vaccination. These receptors came from a man aged 45-65 years who received an inactivated influenza vaccine.

This clonotype was seen ten or more times. Compared with germline, one end of the junction differs, possibly owing to a read error. This rearrangement joins TRBV15 to TRBJ1-4; perhaps TRBD1 as D (6 bases). The CDR3 has 12 residues. Germline lookup yields CDR1 LNHNV and CDR2 YYDKDF (reference sequence). The CDR3 nucleotides are TGTGCCACCAGCGGAGACAGGAGAAAACTGTTTTTT. Its translation: CATSGDRRKLFF. The full variable domain, its missing parts supplied by reference TRBV15 and TRBJ1-4, is DAMVIQNPRYQVTQFGKPVTLSCSQTLNHNVMYWYQQKSSQAPKLLFHYYDKDFNNEADTPDNFQSRRPNTSFCFLDIRSPGLGDTAMYLCATSGDRRKLFFGSGTQLSVL.

This clonotype was counted at least ten times. The CDR3 nucleotides read TGTGCCAGCAGTTTTTCGGGTCTAAAGACCCAGTACTTC. Residues: CASSFSGLKTQYF. The chain couples TRBV12-3 or TRBV12-4 to TRBJ2-5; D call uncertain. This CDR3 has 13 amino acids. The V and J ends lost 3 bases and 6 bases respectively, with 11 bases between them.

In this sample, this clonotype turned up many times. The rearrangement joins TRBV4-1 to TRBJ2-1, with a tentative D call TRBD1 (5 bases). Germline CDR1 is MGHRA and CDR2 is YSYEKL. The length of the CDR3 is 16 residues. Deletions cut 1 base from V and 6 bases from J, with 16 bases between. In DNA, the CDR3 is TGCGCCAGCAGCCAAGTGGGGCAGGGTATGGGCAATGAGCAGTTCTTC. Translation gives CASSQVGQGMGNEQFF.

The sample holds many counts of this clonotype. The chain carries TRBV29-1 and TRBJ2-7, with TRBD2 matching 12 bases. Germline V gives CDR1 SQVTM, CDR2 ANQGSEA. The junction had 5 bases not matched to a gene; V was cut back by 5 bases and J by 6 bases. The CDR3 is 13 residues long. CDR3 DNA sequence: TGCAGCGTTAAGACTAGCGGGAGAGGCGAGCAGTACTTC. Translated: CSVKTSGRGEQYF.

The chain employs TRBV6-2 or TRBV6-3 and TRBJ2-5; 14 bases agree with TRBD2. CDR3 length: 16 residues. V lost 5 bases and J lost 4; bases outside the gene matches: 6. Germline-derived CDR1 and CDR2 are MNHEY and SVGEGT. CDR3 residues: CASSPGLAGGGETQYF. The CDR3 DNA sequence: TGTGCCAGCAGTCCAGGACTAGCGGGAGGAGGAGAGACCCAGTACTTC.

This clonotype was seen a handful of times. V is TRBV27 and J is TRBJ2-7; a possible D gene is TRBD1 (6 bases). The germline V gene has CDR1 MNHEY and CDR2 SMNVEV (reference sequence). The CDR3 is 14 amino acids. Deletions cut 7 bases from V and 0 bases from J, with 13 bases between. Written as DNA, the CDR3 is TGTGCCAGCATGCAGGGGACCCGCTCCTACGAGCAGTACTTC. Its translation is CASMQGTRSYEQYF.

This clonotype came up a few times. This chain joins TRBV20-1 and TRBJ1-2, with TRBD1 identical over 7 bases. The CDR3 runs to 15 residues. Looked up from germline, CDR1 is DFQATT and CDR2 is SNEGSKA (reference sequence). J was trimmed by 6 bases and V by 2 bases; bases with no gene match: 12. The CDR3 DNA reads TGCAGTGCTAGAATTATACACAGGGGAAAGGATGGCTACACCTTC. Translating it yields CSARIIHRGKDGYTF.

The genes are TRBV7-2 and TRBJ2-3; 13 positions agree with TRBD2. The CDR3 runs to 15 residues. Germline V gene sequence: CDR1 SGHTA, CDR2 FQGNSA. The ends lost 1 base at V and 10 bases at J; junction bases unmatched: 5. CDR3 nucleotides: TGTGCCAGCAGCTTAGAGGCCGGGACTAGCGGGGCGCAGTATTTT. This gives the protein CASSLEAGTSGAQYF.

The CDR3 DNA reads as TGTGCCAGCGGCTATGAACAATACGAGCAGTACTTC. This translates into CASGYEQYEQYF. V and J are TRBV2 and TRBJ2-7, with no clear D. Germline V gene data show CDR1 as SNHLY and CDR2 as FYNNEI. Between the trimmed V and J ends, which lost 8 bases and 4 bases, there was a span of 12 bases. This CDR3 comprises 12 residues.

For the CDR3, the DNA is TGTGCCAGCAGTGAAAGACAGGGGGCGAATTCACCCCTCCACTTT. It is translated as CASSERQGANSPLHF. The chain is built from TRBV2 and TRBJ1-6; 10 positions agree with TRBD1. Germline values: CDR1 SNHLY, CDR2 FYNNEI. The CDR3 totals 15 residues. V lost 2 bases, J lost 7 bases, and 2 bases stayed unmatched.

The sample holds many counts of this clonotype. This chain joins TRBV11-2 and TRBJ1-1; D gene unclear. Between the trimmed V and J ends, which lost 1 base and 3 bases, there was a span of 15 bases. The CDR3 covers 16 residues. Germline V gives CDR1 SGHAT, CDR2 FQNNGV. The CDR3 protein is CASSLGWLVSDTEAFF. Here the CDR3 DNA reads TGTGCCAGCAGCTTAGGGTGGCTAGTTTCGGACACTGAAGCTTTCTTT.

The V and J genes are TRBV20-1 and TRBJ2-3, with D uncertain. V gave up 5 bases and J gave up 2 bases, with 14 bases separating them. Germline CDR1 DFQATT, CDR2 SNEGSKA (reference sequence). The CDR3 loop spans 14 amino acids. In DNA, the CDR3 is TGCAGTGCTCCCGGGTCCGGCTACACAGATACGCAGTATTTT. It encodes CSAPGSGYTDTQYF.

In the case of this clonotype: Possible read error: a much larger clone is one base away. V and J are TRBV12-3 or TRBV12-4 and TRBJ2-1; TRBD2 matches 7 bases. The CDR3 is made up of 15 amino acids. Trimming at V came to 3 bases and at J to 3 bases, leaving 5 bases not matched to a gene. Written as DNA, the CDR3 is TGTGCCAGCAGTTTCGGCGGGAGCGGCTACAATGAGCAGTTCTTC. This gives the protein CASSFGGSGYNEQFF.

The V and J genes are TRBV7-9 and TRBJ1-5; a possible D gene is TRBD1 (6 bases). This CDR3 is built from 14 residues. Germline V lookup: CDR1 SEHNR, CDR2 FQNEAQ (reference sequence). V was shortened by 6 bases and J by 5 bases, with 14 bases between the two germline ends. The CDR3 DNA follows: TGTGCCAGCAGTCTTACAGGGTTCGATCAGCCCCAGCATTTT. Translating it yields CASSLTGFDQPQHF.